Listed below are T cell receptor beta chains from one sample, sequenced in a study of regulatory T cells in long-lasting Graves disease. TCRdb re-called the multiplex PCR reads with MiXCR, one entry per CDR3 protein. The profile shows around 360,000 distinct CDR3 sequences, about 17% of them singletons. These records were also assigned to another study, of T cells in Graves' hyperthyroidism and ophthalmopathy.

The sequences come from peripheral blood mononuclear cells (PBMCs), collected at new diagnosis, from a patient treated with antithyroid drugs. Every receptor here comes from a woman aged 18-29 years with Graves disease. The CDR3 runs from the conserved cysteine through the conserved F or W. The D gene is left open where the match is weak. Size is stated for part of the rows, as once, few or many counts, or as a class when the clone is expanded.

size,V,J,D,DNA,CDR3
few,TRBV12-3/TRBV12-4,TRBJ2-1,TRBD2,TGTGCCAGCAGCCTTCGACTAGCGGATATTTACAATGAGCAGTTCTTC,CASSLRLADIYNEQFF
-,TRBV19,TRBJ2-2,-,TGTGCCAGTAGTTTTACCGGGACTTCGTACACCGGGGAGCTGTTTTTT,CASSFTGTSYTGELFF
many,TRBV27,TRBJ1-5,-,TGTGCCAGCAGTACCGGGGTGCGCAATCAGCCCCAGCATTTT,CASSTGVRNQPQHF
many,TRBV2,TRBJ2-1,-,TGTGCCAGCAGTGACCCAAGCGGAGGGGCCCCGAATGAGCAGTTCTTC,CASSDPSGGAPNEQFF
-,TRBV20-1,TRBJ1-5,-,TGCAGTGCTAGACAGCTACAGAATCAGCCCCAGCATTTT,CSARQLQNQPQHF
many,TRBV12-3/TRBV12-4,TRBJ2-7,-,TGTGCCAGCAGTTTAAGGTCGGGCTCCTACGAGCAGTACTTC,CASSLRSGSYEQYF
many,TRBV20-1,TRBJ2-7,TRBD1,TGCAGTGCTACCCCCGGGACAGGGGCGTACGAGCAGTACTTC,CSATPGTGAYEQYF
many,TRBV27,TRBJ2-7,-,TGTGCCAGCAGTCTGAGTCCAGACCCCTCCTACGAGCAGTACTTC,CASSLSPDPSYEQYF
-,TRBV10-2,TRBJ2-7,TRBD2,TGCGCCAGCAGCCGGGGACTAGCGGGGGATAACTACGAGCAGTACTTC,CASSRGLAGDNYEQYF
few,TRBV7-2,TRBJ1-3,-,TGTGCCAGCAGCGAGCGATCCAGGGTTGCGGACACCATATATTTT,CASSERSRVADTIYF
many,TRBV7-8,TRBJ2-1,TRBD2,TGTGCCAGCAGCGGGGGGACTAGCGTCAATGAGCAGTTCTTC,CASSGGTSVNEQFF
-,TRBV28,TRBJ2-1,TRBD2,TGTGCCAGCAAAAGCGGGGTGTACAATGAGCAGTTCTTC,CASKSGVYNEQFF
-,TRBV2,TRBJ1-3,-,TGTGCCAGCAGATTCGCCCCAGGGGTTGGAAACACCATATATTTT,CASRFAPGVGNTIYF
few,TRBV5-4,TRBJ1-2,-,TGTGCCAGCAGCTTGGCAGGGGTCTATGGCTACACCTTC,CASSLAGVYGYTF
many,TRBV4-2,TRBJ1-1,-,TGTGCCAGCAGCCTGGGGGAGGTGGACACTGAAGCTTTCTTT,CASSLGEVDTEAFF
many,TRBV18,TRBJ1-1,TRBD1,TGTGCCAGCTCACCGCTGACAGGGTTAGAAGCTGAAGCTTTCTTT,CASSPLTGLEAEAFF
-,TRBV20-1,TRBJ2-3,-,TGCAGTGCTAGAGATAGCCGGACTTTAGATACGCAGTATTTT,CSARDSRTLDTQYF
many,TRBV5-1,TRBJ2-1,-,TGTGCCAGCAGCTCCCACTCGCGACCCTTGCCCTACAATGAGCAGTTCTTC,CASSSHSRPLPYNEQFF
many,TRBV2,TRBJ2-7,TRBD2,TGTGCCAGCAGTCGAAGCGGGAGTCCTGTCGAGCAGTACTTC,CASSRSGSPVEQYF
many,TRBV2,TRBJ2-6,TRBD1,TGTGCCAGCAGTGGGGACAGGGGGCGCAGGTCTGGGGCCAACGTCCTGACTTTC,CASSGDRGRRSGANVLTF
many,TRBV29-1,TRBJ2-5,-,TGCAGCGGTGATGAATCAGGGGGGGTGGAGACCCAGTACTTC,CSGDESGGVETQYF
few,TRBV4-2,TRBJ2-1,TRBD2,TGTGCCAGCAGCCAAGAAGCGGGAGGCACGTTCTTC,CASSQEAGGTFF
many,TRBV28,TRBJ2-3,TRBD2,TGTGCCATCCTGGGGAGGGGTACAGATACGCAGTATTTT,CAILGRGTDTQYF
many,TRBV11-2,TRBJ2-1,TRBD1,TGTGCCAGCAGCGCCGACAGGGGGCAGTGGAATGAGCAGTTCTTC,CASSADRGQWNEQFF
-,TRBV11-2,TRBJ2-7,TRBD1,TGTGCCAGCAGCTTCCCAACAGGGGGCTACGAGCAGTACTTC,CASSFPTGGYEQYF
many,TRBV28,TRBJ2-7,-,TGTGCCAGCAGTGGCTTTCCCACCTACGAGCAGTACTTC,CASSGFPTYEQYF
many,TRBV30,TRBJ1-2,-,TGTGCCTGGTGCACAGGGTCATGCTATGGCTACACCTTC,CAWCTGSCYGYTF
-,TRBV20-1,TRBJ1-4,-,TGCAGTGCCCTCGTAAGGTGGGAAAAACTGTTTTTT,CSALVRWEKLFF
many,TRBV7-2,TRBJ2-1,-,TGTGCCAGCAGCTTAGAAAGGGAAGGTGAGCAGTTCTTC,CASSLEREGEQFF
many,TRBV12-3/TRBV12-4,TRBJ2-2,TRBD1,TGTGCCAGCAGTTTCGGGACAGGGGGTGTCGCCGGGGAGCTGTTTTTT,CASSFGTGGVAGELFF
many,TRBV7-9,TRBJ2-3,TRBD1,TGTGCCAGCAGCGCCGACAGGGAAGATACGCAGTATTTT,CASSADREDTQYF
many,TRBV11-2,TRBJ2-1,TRBD1,TGTGCCAGCAGCTTAGGACAGGGATCTGAGCAGTTCTTC,CASSLGQGSEQFF
-,TRBV12-3/TRBV12-4,TRBJ1-1,-,TGTGCCAGCAGCCTCCTAAGCCCCGACAGCACCTTGAACACTGAAGCTTTCTTT,CASSLLSPDSTLNTEAFF
many,TRBV27,TRBJ2-2,TRBD2,TGTGCCAGCAGTTCAGGACTAGCACTGGTCACCGGGGAGCTGTTTTTT,CASSSGLALVTGELFF
many,TRBV30,TRBJ1-4,TRBD1,TGTGCCTGGAGACCTCCGGGACAGGGAGGACATGAAAAACTGTTTTTT,CAWRPPGQGGHEKLFF
many,TRBV19,TRBJ1-1,-,TGTGCCAGTAGTATAGGAGCAGTCACTGAAGCTTTCTTT,CASSIGAVTEAFF
-,TRBV6-2/TRBV6-3,TRBJ2-1,TRBD2,TGTGCCAGCAGTTACCTTGCGGGAGCAAAGGGCAATGAGCAGTTCTTC,CASSYLAGAKGNEQFF
few,TRBV10-3,TRBJ1-3,-,TGTGCCTTCCAACACCTCTCTGGAAACACCATATATTTT,CAFQHLSGNTIYF
once,TRBV9,TRBJ2-7,-,TGTGCCAGCAGCCAGGTTCCCGGCTACGAGCAGTACTTC,CASSQVPGYEQYF
-,TRBV12-3/TRBV12-4,TRBJ1-5,-,TGTGCCAGCAGTCCCCCTGACTTGCGCCATCAGCCCCAGCATTTT,CASSPPDLRHQPQHF